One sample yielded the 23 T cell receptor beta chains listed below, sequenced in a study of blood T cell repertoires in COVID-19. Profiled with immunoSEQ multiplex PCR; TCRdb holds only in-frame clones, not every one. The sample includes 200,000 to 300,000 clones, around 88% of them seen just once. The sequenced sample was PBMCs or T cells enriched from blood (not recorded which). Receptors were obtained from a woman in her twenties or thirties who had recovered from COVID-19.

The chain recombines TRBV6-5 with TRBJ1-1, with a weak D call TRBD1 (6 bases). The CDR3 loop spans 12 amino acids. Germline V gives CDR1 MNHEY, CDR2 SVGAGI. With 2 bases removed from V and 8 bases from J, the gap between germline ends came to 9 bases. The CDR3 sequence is CASSYRDREAFF. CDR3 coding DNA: TGTGCCAGCAGTTACCGAGACAGGGAAGCTTTCTTT.

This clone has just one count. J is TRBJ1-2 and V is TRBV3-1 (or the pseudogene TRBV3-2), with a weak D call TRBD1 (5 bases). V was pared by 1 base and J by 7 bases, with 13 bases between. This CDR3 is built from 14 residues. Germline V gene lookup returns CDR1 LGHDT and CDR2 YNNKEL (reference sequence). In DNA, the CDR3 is TGTGCCAGCAGCCAAGTAGGTGGGGCTGGTGGCTACACCTTC. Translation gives CASSQVGGAGGYTF.

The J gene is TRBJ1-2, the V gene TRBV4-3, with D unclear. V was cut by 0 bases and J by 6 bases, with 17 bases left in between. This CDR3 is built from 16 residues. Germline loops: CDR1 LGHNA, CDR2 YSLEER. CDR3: CASSQEATLPPHGYTF. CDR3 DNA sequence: TGCGCCAGCAGCCAAGAAGCGACCCTCCCACCCCATGGCTACACCTTC.

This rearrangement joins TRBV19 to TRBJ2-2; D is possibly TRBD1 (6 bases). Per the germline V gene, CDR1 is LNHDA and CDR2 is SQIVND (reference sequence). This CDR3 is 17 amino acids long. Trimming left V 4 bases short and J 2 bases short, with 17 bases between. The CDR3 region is CASSKIPTGANTGELFF. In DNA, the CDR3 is TGTGCCAGTAGTAAGATCCCGACAGGTGCTAACACCGGGGAGCTGTTTTTT. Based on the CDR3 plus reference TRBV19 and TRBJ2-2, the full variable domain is DGGITQSPKYLFRKEGQNVTLSCEQNLNHDAMYWYRQDPGQGLRLIYYSQIVNDFQKGDIAEGYSVSREKKESFPLTVTSAQKNPTAFYLCASSKIPTGANTGELFFGEGSRLTVL.

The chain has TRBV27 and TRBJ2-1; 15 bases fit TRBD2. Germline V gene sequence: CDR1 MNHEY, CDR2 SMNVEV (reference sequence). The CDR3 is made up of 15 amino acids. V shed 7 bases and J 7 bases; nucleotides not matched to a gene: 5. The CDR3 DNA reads TGTGCCAGCAACGGACTAGCGGGAGGGGAGAATGAGCAGTTCTTC. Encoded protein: CASNGLAGGENEQFF.

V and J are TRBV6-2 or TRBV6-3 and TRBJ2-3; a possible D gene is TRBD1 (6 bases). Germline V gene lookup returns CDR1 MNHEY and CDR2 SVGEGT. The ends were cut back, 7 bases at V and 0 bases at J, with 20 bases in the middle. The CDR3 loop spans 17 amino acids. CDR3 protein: CASTPNSWGPSTDTQYF. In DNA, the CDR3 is TGTGCCAGCACCCCCAACTCATGGGGGCCGAGCACAGATACGCAGTATTTT.

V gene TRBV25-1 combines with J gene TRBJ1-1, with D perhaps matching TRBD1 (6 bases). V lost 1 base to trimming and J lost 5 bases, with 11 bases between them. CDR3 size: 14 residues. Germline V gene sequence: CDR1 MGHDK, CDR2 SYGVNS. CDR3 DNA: TGTGCCAGCAGTGAATTTGGGGGCAGAACTGAAGCTTTCTTT. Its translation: CASSEFGGRTEAFF.

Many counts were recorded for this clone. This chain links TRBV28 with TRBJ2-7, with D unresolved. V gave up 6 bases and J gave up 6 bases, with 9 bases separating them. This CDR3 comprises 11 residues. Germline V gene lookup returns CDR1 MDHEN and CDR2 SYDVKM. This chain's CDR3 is CASSPGFEQYF. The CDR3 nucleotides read TGTGCCAGCAGCCCAGGATTCGAGCAGTACTTC.

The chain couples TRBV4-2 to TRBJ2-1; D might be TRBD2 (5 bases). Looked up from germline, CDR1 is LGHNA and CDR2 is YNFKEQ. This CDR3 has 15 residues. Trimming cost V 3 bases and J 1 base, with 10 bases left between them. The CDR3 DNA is TGTGCCAGCAGCCAGCAAGCGGCTTCCTACAATGAGCAGTTCTTC. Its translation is CASSQQAASYNEQFF.

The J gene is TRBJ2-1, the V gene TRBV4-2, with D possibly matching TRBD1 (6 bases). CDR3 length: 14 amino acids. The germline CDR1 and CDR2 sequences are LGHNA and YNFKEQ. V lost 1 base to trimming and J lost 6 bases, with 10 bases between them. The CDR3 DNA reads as TGTGCCAGCAGCCAAGGGGGGCCGGGCAATGAGCAGTTCTTC. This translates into CASSQGGPGNEQFF.

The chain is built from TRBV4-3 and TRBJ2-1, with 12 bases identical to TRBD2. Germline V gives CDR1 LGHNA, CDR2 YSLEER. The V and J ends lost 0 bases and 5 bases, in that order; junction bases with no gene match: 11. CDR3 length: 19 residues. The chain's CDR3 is CASSQDYLASGRENNEQFF. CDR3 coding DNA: TGCGCCAGCAGCCAAGATTATTTAGCTAGCGGGAGGGAAAACAATGAGCAGTTCTTC.

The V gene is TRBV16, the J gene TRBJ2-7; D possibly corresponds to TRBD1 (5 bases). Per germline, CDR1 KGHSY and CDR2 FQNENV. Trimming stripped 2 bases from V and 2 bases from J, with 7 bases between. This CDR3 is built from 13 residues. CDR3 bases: TGTGCCAGCAGCCAACAGGGTCCCTACGAGCAGTACTTC. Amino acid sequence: CASSQQGPYEQYF.

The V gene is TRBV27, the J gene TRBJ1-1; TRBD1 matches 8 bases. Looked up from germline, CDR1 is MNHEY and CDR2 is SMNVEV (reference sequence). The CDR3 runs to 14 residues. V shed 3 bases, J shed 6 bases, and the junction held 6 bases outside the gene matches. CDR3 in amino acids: CASSLTGVVPEAFF. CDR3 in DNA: TGTGCCAGCAGTTTGACAGGGGTTGTCCCTGAAGCTTTCTTT.

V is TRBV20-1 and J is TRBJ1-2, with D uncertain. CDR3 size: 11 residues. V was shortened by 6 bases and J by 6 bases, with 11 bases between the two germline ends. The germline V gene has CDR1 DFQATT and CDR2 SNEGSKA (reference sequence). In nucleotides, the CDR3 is TGCAGTGCCACTTCACCGAATGGCTACACCTTC. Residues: CSATSPNGYTF.

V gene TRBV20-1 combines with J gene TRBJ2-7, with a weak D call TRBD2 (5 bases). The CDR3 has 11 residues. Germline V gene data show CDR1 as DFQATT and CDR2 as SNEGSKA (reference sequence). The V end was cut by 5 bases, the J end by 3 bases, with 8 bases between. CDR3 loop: CSAERDYEQYF. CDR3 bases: TGCAGTGCTGAACGGGACTACGAGCAGTACTTC.

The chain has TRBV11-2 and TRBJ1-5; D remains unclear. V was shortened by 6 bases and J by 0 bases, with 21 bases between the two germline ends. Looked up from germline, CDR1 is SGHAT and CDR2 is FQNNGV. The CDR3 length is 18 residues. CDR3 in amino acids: CASSRLIGYFYSNQPQHF. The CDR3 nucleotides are TGTGCCAGCAGTCGCCTTATCGGGTATTTTTATAGCAATCAGCCCCAGCATTTT.

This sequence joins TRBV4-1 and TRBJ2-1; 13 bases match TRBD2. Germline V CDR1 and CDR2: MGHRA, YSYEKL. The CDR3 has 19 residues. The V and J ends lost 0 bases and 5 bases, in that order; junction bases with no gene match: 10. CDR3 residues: CASSQDIRLAGGWDNEQFF. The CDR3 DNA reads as TGCGCCAGCAGCCAAGATATAAGACTAGCGGGAGGTTGGGACAATGAGCAGTTCTTC.

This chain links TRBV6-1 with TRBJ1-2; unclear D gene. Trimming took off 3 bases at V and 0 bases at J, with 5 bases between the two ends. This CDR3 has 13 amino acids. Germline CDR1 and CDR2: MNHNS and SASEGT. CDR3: CASSELANYGYTF. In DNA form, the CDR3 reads TGTGCCAGCAGTGAGTTAGCTAACTATGGCTACACCTTC.

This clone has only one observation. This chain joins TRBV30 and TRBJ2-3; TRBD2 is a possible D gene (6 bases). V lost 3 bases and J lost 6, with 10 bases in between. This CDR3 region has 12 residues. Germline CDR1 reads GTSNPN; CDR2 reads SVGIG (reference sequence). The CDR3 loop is CAWSAGSDTQYF. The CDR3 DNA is TGTGCCTGGAGCGCGGGGTCGGATACGCAGTATTTT.

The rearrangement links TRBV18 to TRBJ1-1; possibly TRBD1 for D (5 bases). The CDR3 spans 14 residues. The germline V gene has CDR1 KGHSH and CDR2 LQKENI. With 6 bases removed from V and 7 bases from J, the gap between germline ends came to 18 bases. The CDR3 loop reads CASSPPGGAVEAFF. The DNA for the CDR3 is TGTGCCAGCTCTCCTCCGGGGGGAGCCGTTGAAGCTTTCTTT. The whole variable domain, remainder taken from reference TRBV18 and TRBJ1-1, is NAGVMQNPRHLVRRRGQEARLRCSPMKGHSHVYWYRQLPEEGLKFMVYLQKENIIDESGMPKERFSAEFPKEGPSILRIQQVVRGDSAAYFCASSPPGGAVEAFFGQGTRLTVV.

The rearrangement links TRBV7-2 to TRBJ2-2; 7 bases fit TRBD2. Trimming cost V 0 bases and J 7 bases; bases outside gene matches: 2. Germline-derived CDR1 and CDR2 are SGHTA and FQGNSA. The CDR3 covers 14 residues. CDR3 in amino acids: CASSLATGGGELFF. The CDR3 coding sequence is TGTGCCAGCAGCTTAGCAACGGGAGGCGGGGAGCTGTTTTTT. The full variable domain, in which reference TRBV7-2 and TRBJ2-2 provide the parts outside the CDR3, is GAGVSQSPSNKVTEKGKDVELRCDPISGHTALYWYRQSLGQGLEFLIYFQGNSAPDKSGLPSDRFSAERTGGSVSTLTIQRTQQEDSAVYLCASSLATGGGELFFGEGSRLTVL.

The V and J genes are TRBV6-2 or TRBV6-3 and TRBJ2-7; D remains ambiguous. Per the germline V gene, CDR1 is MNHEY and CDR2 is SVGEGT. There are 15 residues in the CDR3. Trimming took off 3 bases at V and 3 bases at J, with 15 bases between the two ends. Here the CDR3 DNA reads TGTGCCAGCAGTTATGCCTCCCCGAGATTCTACGAGCAGTACTTC. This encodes CASSYASPRFYEQYF.

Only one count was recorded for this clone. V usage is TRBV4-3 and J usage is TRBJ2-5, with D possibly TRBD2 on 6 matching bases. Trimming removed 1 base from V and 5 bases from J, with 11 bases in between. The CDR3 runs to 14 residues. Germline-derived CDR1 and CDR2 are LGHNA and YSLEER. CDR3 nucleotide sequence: TGCGCCAGCAGCCAAGTACGGGAGCAGGAGACCCAGTACTTC. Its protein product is CASSQVREQETQYF.